Here is one T cell receptor (beta chain) with its context. This CDR3 is built from 12 residues. Germline V gives CDR1 GTSNPN, CDR2 SVGIG (reference sequence). V lost 5 bases and J 3 bases, leaving 11 bases between the germline ends. The entry originates in a study of cytomegalovirus exposure and HLA in healthy donors. The PCR employed 60 Vbeta primers together with 13 Jbeta primers. TCRdb's copy holds only in-frame clones and misses some; the assay was immunoSEQ multiplex PCR. This table has 100,000 or so clones, approximately 82% appearing once. This receptor was identified in a man between 40 and 49 years old in good health and CMV-seropositive. The chain employs TRBV30 and TRBJ2-7; weak D call: TRBD1 (6 bases). Source material: PBMCs. The CDR3 protein is CAWGRGGYEQYF. CDR3 nucleotide sequence: TGTGCCTGGGGACGAGGGGGCTACGAGCAGTACTTC. The variable domain in full, with the rest retrieved from reference TRBV30 and TRBJ2-7, is SQTIHQWPATLVQPVGSPLSLECTVEGTSNPNLYWYRQAAGRGLQLLFYSVGIGQISSEVPQNLSASRPQDRQFILSSKKLLLSDSGFYLCAWGRGGYEQYFGPGTRLTVT.